Below are 26 T cell receptor beta chains sequenced from a single sample in a study of blood T cells in healthy people across ages. The second PCR ran about 6 to 12 cycles with a sample-barcoded 5' primer and J-beta primers. TCRdb fed the 5' RACE reads into MiXCR, producing one record per CDR3 protein. The sample shows hundreds of thousands of distinct CDR3 sequences, 45% to 60% of them seen only once. The sequenced sample was blood. The receptors stem from a woman aged 80 or over in good health.

The J gene is TRBJ2-1, the V gene TRBV18; TRBD1 agrees at 9 bases. Germline V gene sequence: CDR1 KGHSH, CDR2 LQKENI. The CDR3 contains 14 residues. With V trimmed by 4 bases and J by 7 bases, 5 bases remained unmatched. The CDR3 sequence is CASSQRTGENEQFF. The CDR3 DNA reads TGTGCCAGCTCACAACGGACAGGGGAGAATGAGCAGTTCTTC.

This chain connects TRBV10-3 to TRBJ2-4; 9 nucleotides line up with TRBD2. The last part of the DNA fits TRBJ2-7 better; the J call may be wrong. The CDR3 spans 17 residues. The germline V gene encodes CDR1 ENHRY and CDR2 SYGVKD. CDR3 DNA: TGTGCCATCAGTGAGTCGGCTAGCGGGGCCTCCAGGTACGAGCAGTACTTC. Its protein product is CAISESASGASRYEQYF.

Comment on this clonotype: The junction shows a germline mismatch at one end, possibly a read error. The CDR3 protein is CAGSGIASTDTQYF. DNA of the CDR3: TGTGCCGGCAGCGGCATCGCCAGCACAGATACGCAGTATTTT. The chain combines TRBV2 with TRBJ2-3; tentative D call: TRBD2 (5 bases). Germline CDR1 SNHLY, CDR2 FYNNEI. The CDR3 runs 14 residues.

In its sample, this clonotype was seen a few times. The J gene is TRBJ2-7, the V gene TRBV19; D is unresolved. CDR1 is LNHDA, CDR2 SQIVND, per germline (reference sequence). CDR3 length: 14 residues. V dropped 2 bases and J dropped 3 bases, with 11 bases sitting between them. The CDR3 DNA sequence: TGTGCCAGTAGTATATCGGCGCTGATCTACGAGCAGTACTTC. It specifies CASSISALIYEQYF.

V gene TRBV6-1 combines with J gene TRBJ1-2; D remains ambiguous. CDR3 length equals 15 residues. Trimming pared 5 bases from V and 5 bases from J, leaving 18 bases between. The germline V gene has CDR1 MNHNS and CDR2 SASEGT. The CDR3 spells CASSPTRQAIYGYTF. CDR3 coding DNA: TGTGCCAGCAGTCCTACCCGGCAGGCTATTTATGGCTACACCTTC.

This chain joins TRBV25-1 and TRBJ1-1; 11 nucleotides line up with TRBD1. The CDR3 has 15 residues. V shed 8 bases and J 9 bases; nucleotides not matched to a gene: 14. Germline CDR1 is MGHDK and CDR2 is SYGVNS. The CDR3 is CASGGELGTGGKAFF. The CDR3 DNA reads as TGTGCCAGCGGAGGGGAACTCGGGACAGGGGGTAAAGCTTTCTTT.

The chain carries TRBV4-2 and TRBJ2-7; D is perhaps TRBD2 (5 bases). This CDR3 has 16 residues. Trimming removed 4 bases at V and 1 base at J, with 17 bases between. Germline-derived CDR1 and CDR2 are LGHNA and YNFKEQ. CDR3 sequence: CASSPRPAGLSYEQYF. The CDR3 nucleotides are TGTGCCAGCAGCCCCCGGCCGGCGGGTTTGTCCTACGAGCAGTACTTC.

This clonotype was counted a few times. V is TRBV5-1 and J is TRBJ1-2; D remains ambiguous. This CDR3 is 14 amino acids long. Germline V gene sequence: CDR1 SGHRS, CDR2 YFSETQ. Trimming removed 0 bases from V and 4 bases from J, with 10 bases in between. The CDR3 region is CASSLAEAGYGYTF. CDR3 DNA sequence: TGCGCCAGCAGCTTGGCCGAGGCGGGCTATGGCTACACCTTC.

This clonotype turned up a few times. A single base separates this from a much larger clone, so it may be a read error. The J gene is TRBJ2-7, the V gene TRBV7-3; D uncertain. Trimming removed 0 bases from V and 7 bases from J, with 13 bases in between. This CDR3 has 14 residues. CDR1 SGHTA and CDR2 FQGTGA come from the germline V gene. CDR3 amino acids: CASSLTGSRNEQYF. The CDR3 nucleotides are TGTGCCAGCAGCTTAACGGGGTCACGGAATGAGCAGTACTTC.

This clonotype occurred a few times. V gene TRBV18 combines with J gene TRBJ1-1; D uncertain. The length of the CDR3 is 14 residues. Germline V lookup: CDR1 KGHSH, CDR2 LQKENI. Trimming removed 3 bases from V and 3 bases from J, with 11 bases in between. The CDR3 protein is CASSPLLGDTEAFF. The CDR3 DNA is TGTGCCAGCTCACCTCTTCTGGGTGACACTGAAGCTTTCTTT.

This clonotype was detected many times. The CDR3 region is CSARIEGTDTQYF. The CDR3 DNA is TGCAGTGCTAGGATAGAGGGTACAGATACGCAGTATTTT. V and J are TRBV20-1 and TRBJ2-3; possible D gene TRBD2, 5 bases. The germline V and J ends were trimmed by 3 bases and 3 bases, with 10 bases remaining between them. CDR1 and CDR2 (germline): DFQATT, SNEGSKA (reference sequence). This CDR3 comprises 13 residues.

This clonotype was seen a few times. A read error may explain this, as a much larger clone is one base away. The chain joins TRBV7-2 to TRBJ2-1, with unresolved D. Germline-derived CDR1 and CDR2 are SGHTA and FQGNSA. The CDR3 contains 15 residues. This CDR3 is CACSPQIGLNNEQFF. The CDR3 DNA is TGTGCCTGCAGCCCCCAAATTGGGCTCAACAATGAGCAGTTCTTC. The full variable domain, its missing parts supplied by reference TRBV7-2 and TRBJ2-1, is GAGVSQSPSNKVTEKGKDVELRCDPISGHTALYWYRQSLGQGLEFLIYFQGNSAPDKSGLPSDRFSAERTGGSVSTLTIQRTQQEDSAVYLCACSPQIGLNNEQFFGPGTRLTVL.

At least ten counts were recorded for this clonotype. The chain combines TRBV3-1 with TRBJ2-1; 9 bases line up with TRBD1. The CDR3 runs 14 residues. The trim removed 3 bases at V and 6 bases at J, leaving 3 bases unmatched. Looked up from germline, CDR1 is LGHDT and CDR2 is YNNKEL (reference sequence). The DNA of the CDR3 is TGTGCCAGCAGCCAGGGGACAGGGCCCAATGAGCAGTTCTTC. Its translation: CASSQGTGPNEQFF.

This sequence joins TRBV1 and TRBJ2-5. TRBV1 is a recognized pseudogene. The CDR3 covers 12 residues. The DNA of the CDR3 is TGCACCAGCAGCCAAGTCTATCCTCAGTGGTACTTC. Encoded protein: CTSSQVYPQWYF.

Comment on this clonotype: A junction boundary mismatches the germline segment, possibly from a read error. The chain links TRBV5-1 to TRBJ2-7; 7 bases are shared with TRBD2. The CDR3 is 15 residues long. The V gene's germline CDR1 is SGHRS and CDR2 YFSETQ. In DNA form, the CDR3 reads TGCGCCAGCAGCCCCCTGACTAGCAGCTCCTACGAGCAGCACTTC. It translates to CASSPLTSSSYEQHF.

V usage is TRBV29-1 and J usage is TRBJ1-1; D gene uncertain. The CDR3 runs 13 residues. The ends were cut back, 4 bases at V and 0 bases at J, with 9 bases in the middle. Looked up from germline, CDR1 is SQVTM and CDR2 is ANQGSEA. The CDR3 region has the DNA TGCAGCGTTGTATCCTCCATGAACACTGAAGCTTTCTTT. This translates into CSVVSSMNTEAFF.

In this sample, this clonotype turned up many times. This chain joins TRBV29-1 and TRBJ2-4, with TRBD2 as a possible D gene (5 bases). Trimming removed 3 bases from V and 9 bases from J, with 12 bases in between. The CDR3 spans 12 residues. Germline V gene data show CDR1 as SQVTM and CDR2 as ANQGSEA. CDR3 bases: TGCAGCGTTGACCCGGGATTGGGCATTCAGTACTTC. This sequence encodes CSVDPGLGIQYF.

This clonotype occurred many times. This chain joins TRBV4-1 and TRBJ1-1, with D tentatively TRBD1 (6 bases). Trimming left V 4 bases short and J 5 bases short, with 14 bases between. This CDR3 is 14 amino acids long. The germline CDR1 and CDR2 sequences are MGHRA and YSYEKL. CDR3 protein: CASSRPGARTEAFF. Here the CDR3 DNA reads TGCGCCAGCAGCCGGCCGGGGGCGCGGACTGAAGCTTTCTTT.

The rearrangement joins TRBV27 to TRBJ2-7; the D is unclear. Germline V lookup: CDR1 MNHEY, CDR2 SMNVEV (reference sequence). V dropped 4 bases and J dropped 2 bases, with 12 bases sitting between them. There are 14 residues in the CDR3. The CDR3 DNA sequence: TGTGCCAGCAGTTCTGCGGAGAGCCCCTACGAGCAGTACTTC. Translated: CASSSAESPYEQYF.

This clonotype has a single count. The junction departs from the called germline gene at one end, perhaps through a read error. The chain employs TRBV11-2 and TRBJ2-1; 8 bases are shared with TRBD1. The CDR3 consists of 16 residues. The V gene's germline CDR1 is SGHAT and CDR2 FQNNGV. CDR3 sequence reads: CASSFLAQGAGNERFF. The CDR3 DNA is TGTGCCAGCAGCTTTCTCGCCCAGGGGGCTGGGAATGAGCGGTTCTTC.

Turning to this clonotype: This may come from a read error, since a much larger clone is one base off. The chain couples TRBV5-1 to TRBJ1-1, with D possibly being TRBD1 (5 bases). The CDR3 runs 14 residues. The germline V gene encodes CDR1 SGHRS and CDR2 YFSETQ. Written as DNA, the CDR3 is TGCGCCAGCAGCGAGACCGCAGGGAACACTGAAGTTTTCTTT. Its translation: CASSETAGNTEVFF. The full variable domain, completed using reference TRBV5-1 and TRBJ1-1, is KAGVTQTPRYLIKTRGQQVTLSCSPISGHRSVSWYQQTPGQGLQFLFEYFSETQRNKGNFPGRFSGRQFSNSRSEMNVSTLELGDSALYLCASSETAGNTEVFFGQGTRLTVV.

A word on this clonotype: This could be a read error, since a much larger clone is one nucleotide away. This chain connects TRBV20-1 to TRBJ2-7, with TRBD2 identical over 8 bases. The CDR3 length is 14 residues. The V and J ends lost 1 base and 4 bases, in that order; junction bases with no gene match: 6. CDR1 and CDR2 (germline): DFQATT, SNEGSKA (reference sequence). CDR3 protein: CSARAGSGAYEQYF. The CDR3, as DNA: TGCAGTGCTAGAGCGGGTAGCGGGGCATACGAGCAGTACTTC.

This chain links TRBV4-1 with TRBJ1-2; D might be TRBD1 (6 bases). The CDR3 is 17 residues long. V lost 0 bases to trimming and J lost 4 bases, with 18 bases between them. Germline CDR1 and CDR2: MGHRA and YSYEKL. The CDR3 DNA follows: TGCGCCAGCAGCCAAGATACGACAGGAACAAATAGCTATGGCTACACCTTC. Its translation is CASSQDTTGTNSYGYTF.

To note about this clonotype: A single base separates this from a much larger clone, so it may be a read error. This rearrangement joins TRBV20-1 to TRBJ2-5; TRBD1 matches at 7 bases. V lost 5 bases to trimming and J lost 11 bases; unmatched junction nucleotides: 14. Germline V gene lookup returns CDR1 DFQATT and CDR2 SNEGSKA (reference sequence). This CDR3 is 13 amino acids long. This CDR3 reads CSAPPSGGTEQYF. The CDR3 DNA reads as TGCAGTGCTCCACCCTCAGGGGGTACTGAGCAGTACTTC.

The J gene is TRBJ2-7, the V gene TRBV5-1; possibly TRBD1 for D (6 bases). The CDR3 runs 12 residues. Germline V CDR1 and CDR2: SGHRS, YFSETQ. Trimming removed 7 bases from V and 1 base from J, with 9 bases in between. The CDR3 DNA reads as TGCGCCAGCGCGGACAGTTCCTACGAGCAGTACTTC. It is translated as CASADSSYEQYF.

This clonotype was observed a single time. It may be a read error: a sequence one base away is much more abundant. The gene calls are TRBV28 and TRBJ2-3, with TRBD2 matching over 8 bases. V lost 6 bases to trimming and J lost 1 base; unmatched junction nucleotides: 3. The CDR3 is 14 amino acids. Germline CDR1 and CDR2: MDHEN and SYDVKM. The CDR3 DNA sequence: TGTGCCAGCAGCGGGAGGGCGTGCACAGATACGCAGTATTTT. This translates into CASSGRACTDTQYF.